A single sample is the source of the 20 T cell receptor beta chains below, sequenced in a study of OX40 agonist ivuxolimab in advanced cancers. The method was immunoSEQ multiplex PCR; TCRdb's version includes in-frame clones alone and lacks a portion of them. This table holds around 95,000 clones, approximately 89% found once. The source was CD4+ or CD8+ T cells sorted from blood, collected in a trial of the OX40 agonist ivuxolimab. Every receptor here comes from an adult with an advanced solid tumor such as melanoma, head and neck, liver or kidney cancer.

This clone was recorded a few times. At one end, the junction sequence differs from germline, possibly due to a read error. The chain uses TRBV7-2 and TRBJ1-5; D is undetermined. CDR3 length: 12 residues. Germline assignment: CDR1 SGHTA and CDR2 FQGNSA. CDR3 coding DNA: TGTGCCACCAGCATTAGCAATCAGCCCCAGCATTTT. Amino acids: CATSISNQPQHF.

This clone has more than one count but fewer than ten. The chain recombines TRBV30 with TRBJ1-4; D gene ambiguous. Per the germline V gene, CDR1 is GTSNPN and CDR2 is SVGIG (reference sequence). Trimming left V 7 bases short and J 8 bases short, with 20 bases between. The CDR3 has 14 residues. The CDR3 DNA reads as TGTGCCTCCCAGCTAGAGGGAAGAGGGGAAAAACTGTTTTTT. Protein sequence: CASQLEGRGEKLFF.

The V call is TRBV18, the J call TRBJ2-1; 9 nucleotides match TRBD1. Germline trimming cut 6 bases from V and 7 bases from J; bases unmatched to any gene: 4. Per the germline V gene, CDR1 is KGHSH and CDR2 is LQKENI. The CDR3 is made up of 13 amino acids. The CDR3 here is CASSHGQGNEQFF. In DNA, the CDR3 is TGTGCCAGCTCCCACGGACAGGGGAATGAGCAGTTCTTC.

There are a few counts of this clone. This chain uses TRBV30 with TRBJ1-1; D might be TRBD1 (6 bases). V was cut by 4 bases and J by 2 bases, with 11 bases left in between. The CDR3 loop spans 13 amino acids. CDR1 and CDR2 from the germline V gene are GTSNPN and SVGIG (reference sequence). DNA for the CDR3: TGTGCCTGGATGCTGGGGGGCAACACTGAAGCTTTCTTT. Amino acid sequence: CAWMLGGNTEAFF.

CDR3 in DNA: TGTGCCAGCAGCCGGGACGGTAGTAATGAAAAACTGTTTTTT. The encoded protein is CASSRDGSNEKLFF. The rearrangement joins TRBV5-4 to TRBJ1-4, with a tentative D call TRBD1 (5 bases). Trimming removed 4 bases at V and 4 bases at J, with 11 bases between. Germline CDR1 SGHNT, CDR2 YYREEE (reference sequence). The CDR3 runs 14 residues.

This sequence joins TRBV2 and TRBJ2-2; D not certain. The germline gives CDR1 SNHLY, CDR2 FYNNEI. There are 14 residues in the CDR3. V lost 2 bases and J lost 1, with 5 bases in between. CDR3 in DNA: TGTGCCAGCAGTGAATGGCGGAACACCGGGGAGCTGTTTTTT. Translation gives CASSEWRNTGELFF.

This clone was detected only a few times. CDR3: CASSQDQGQPQHF. The CDR3, as DNA: TGTGCCAGCAGCCAAGATCAAGGTCAGCCCCAGCATTTT. The chain employs TRBV4-2 and TRBJ1-5; D is undetermined. V shed 0 bases and J shed 6 bases, with 6 bases lying between them. The CDR3 length is 13 residues. Germline V gene sequence: CDR1 LGHNA, CDR2 YNFKEQ.

The rearrangement links TRBV11-2 to TRBJ1-1, with D maybe TRBD1 (5 bases). The CDR3 spans 15 residues. Germline V CDR1 and CDR2: SGHAT, FQNNGV. The V and J ends lost 5 bases and 1 base respectively, with 14 bases between them. The CDR3 nucleotides are TGTGCCAGCAGCCCAGTGCAGGGAGGGAACACTGAAGCTTTCTTT. Protein sequence: CASSPVQGGNTEAFF.

The chain has TRBV28 and TRBJ2-7; D is perhaps TRBD1 (6 bases). The CDR3 sequence is 15 residues long. The V gene's germline CDR1 is MDHEN and CDR2 SYDVKM. The V gene lost 6 bases and the J gene lost 6 bases, with 21 bases spanning the gap. The CDR3 here is CASSRSGVTGLEQYF. In nucleotides, the CDR3 is TGTGCCAGCAGCAGGTCGGGTGTTACAGGGCTCGAGCAGTACTTC.

The chain employs TRBV5-1 and TRBJ2-2, with 8 bases aligning to TRBD2. The CDR3 spans 15 residues. The V gene end was trimmed by 4 bases and the J gene end by 4 bases; junction bases not matched to a gene: 6. The germline gives CDR1 SGHRS, CDR2 YFSETQ. CDR3 DNA: TGCGCCAGCAGCCGGACGGCGGGGGGCACCGGGGAGCTGTTTTTT. Translated: CASSRTAGGTGELFF. The complete variable domain, with remaining parts taken from reference TRBV5-1 and TRBJ2-2, reads KAGVTQTPRYLIKTRGQQVTLSCSPISGHRSVSWYQQTPGQGLQFLFEYFSETQRNKGNFPGRFSGRQFSNSRSEMNVSTLELGDSALYLCASSRTAGGTGELFFGEGSRLTVL.

The V call is TRBV2, the J call TRBJ2-5; perhaps D is TRBD1 or TRBD2 (5 bases each). Trimming took off 9 bases at V and 1 base at J, with 21 bases between the two ends. Germline assignment: CDR1 SNHLY and CDR2 FYNNEI. The CDR3 extends over 16 amino acids. The CDR3 here is CARTRELTSPQETQYF. CDR3 sequence (DNA): TGTGCCAGGACCAGGGAGTTGACTTCACCCCAAGAGACCCAGTACTTC. The full variable domain, completed using reference TRBV2 and TRBJ2-5, is EPEVTQTPSHQVTQMGQEVILRCVPISNHLYFYWYRQILGQKVEFLVSFYNNEISEKSEIFDDQFSVERPDGSNFTLKIRSTKLEDSAMYFCARTRELTSPQETQYFGPGTRLLVL.

This clone showed up just a few times. This chain connects TRBV11-2 to TRBJ2-7; 14 bases are shared with TRBD2. CDR1 SGHAT and CDR2 FQNNGV come from the germline V gene. With 5 bases clipped from V and 6 bases from J, the junction kept 3 bases outside the gene matches. The CDR3 contains 14 residues. CDR3 protein: CASSLGLAGVEQYF. The CDR3 DNA reads as TGTGCCAGCAGCCTGGGACTAGCGGGAGTCGAGCAGTACTTC.

The rearrangement joins TRBV12-5 to TRBJ2-3; 11 bases line up with TRBD2. The CDR3 totals 16 residues. Per the germline V gene, CDR1 is LGHNT and CDR2 is FRNRAP. V was clipped by 7 bases and J by 8 bases; unmatched bases: 14. The CDR3 is CASALAGTSGRGTQYF. The CDR3 DNA reads TGTGCTAGTGCTTTAGCCGGGACTAGCGGACGGGGTACGCAGTATTTT.

The chain employs TRBV7-9 and TRBJ2-2; D unclear. The CDR3 runs to 12 residues. The germline V and J ends were trimmed by 2 bases and 4 bases, with 2 bases remaining between them. Germline V gives CDR1 SEHNR, CDR2 FQNEAQ (reference sequence). This CDR3 is CASSLSTGELFF. CDR3 in DNA: TGTGCCAGCAGCTTAAGCACCGGGGAGCTGTTTTTT. The full variable domain, completed using reference TRBV7-9 and TRBJ2-2, is DTGVSQNPRHKITKRGQNVTFRCDPISEHNRLYWYRQTLGQGPEFLTYFQNEAQLEKSRLLSDRFSAERPKGSFSTLEIQRTEQGDSAMYLCASSLSTGELFFGEGSRLTVL.

The chain combines TRBV30 with TRBJ2-1, with 8 bases that match TRBD1. Germline V gene data show CDR1 as GTSNPN and CDR2 as SVGIG (reference sequence). V shed 2 bases and J 7 bases; nucleotides not matched to a gene: 10. There are 15 residues in the CDR3. CDR3 residues: CAWSSGTGFENEQFF. Written as DNA, the CDR3 is TGTGCCTGGAGTTCCGGGACAGGCTTTGAGAATGAGCAGTTCTTC.

The chain employs TRBV15 and TRBJ2-2; a weak D match, TRBD2 (5 bases). Germline lookup yields CDR1 LNHNV and CDR2 YYDKDF (reference sequence). CDR3 length: 16 amino acids. V was clipped by 1 base and J by 6 bases, with 15 bases between them. The CDR3 nucleotides read TGTGCCACCAGCAGAGCCGGGATCCAAAGCGCCGGGGAGCTGTTTTTT. Protein sequence: CATSRAGIQSAGELFF.

In this sample, this clone turned up a few times. This chain links TRBV2 with TRBJ1-2; unclear D gene. The CDR3 totals 14 residues. The germline V and J ends were trimmed by 4 bases and 6 bases, with 15 bases remaining between them. Germline V gene lookup returns CDR1 SNHLY and CDR2 FYNNEI. The CDR3 here is CASSVVDGPDGYTF. The CDR3 DNA sequence: TGTGCCAGCAGTGTGGTGGACGGACCGGATGGCTACACCTTC.

The CDR3 sequence is CASSLTGINEKLFF. Here the CDR3 DNA reads TGCGCCAGCAGCTTGACAGGGATTAATGAAAAACTGTTTTTT. This chain connects TRBV5-1 to TRBJ1-4; weak D call: TRBD1 (6 bases). Germline V gene sequence: CDR1 SGHRS, CDR2 YFSETQ. There are 14 residues in the CDR3. Trimming removed 1 base from V and 4 bases from J, with 8 bases in between.

Comment on this clone: Other DNA sequences in the same sample also yield this CDR3. The CDR3 coding sequence is TGTGCCAGCAGCTTAGGCCTGTACCAAGAGACCCAGTACTTC. Residues: CASSLGLYQETQYF. The rearrangement uses TRBV11-2 and TRBJ2-5, with D unresolved. CDR3 length equals 14 residues. The germline V and J ends were trimmed by 1 base and 0 bases, with 6 bases remaining between them. The germline V gene has CDR1 SGHAT and CDR2 FQNNGV.

The chain links TRBV2 to TRBJ1-1; TRBD1 agrees at 8 bases. V shed 8 bases, J shed 2 bases, and the junction held 4 bases outside the gene matches. This CDR3 contains 13 residues. The germline CDR1 and CDR2 sequences are SNHLY and FYNNEI. The DNA for the CDR3 is TGTGCCAGCCAGGACAGGGTTAACACTGAAGCTTTCTTT. The encoded protein is CASQDRVNTEAFF.